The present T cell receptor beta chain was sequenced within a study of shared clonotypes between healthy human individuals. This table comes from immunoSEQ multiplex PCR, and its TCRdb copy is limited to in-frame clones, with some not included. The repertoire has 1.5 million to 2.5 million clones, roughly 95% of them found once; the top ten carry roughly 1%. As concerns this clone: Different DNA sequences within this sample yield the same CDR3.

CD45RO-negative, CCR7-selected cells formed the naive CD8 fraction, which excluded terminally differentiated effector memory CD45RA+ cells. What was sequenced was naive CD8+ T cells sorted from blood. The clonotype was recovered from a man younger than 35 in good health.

CDR3: CASSQVLAGSNEQFF. The CDR3 coding sequence is TGCGCCAGCAGCCAAGTCCTAGCGGGAAGCAATGAGCAGTTCTTC. V gene TRBV4-3 combines with J gene TRBJ2-1, with TRBD2 identical over 9 bases. V lost 1 base, J lost 6 bases, and 4 bases stayed unmatched. The germline gives CDR1 LGHNA, CDR2 YSLEER. CDR3 length: 15 amino acids.